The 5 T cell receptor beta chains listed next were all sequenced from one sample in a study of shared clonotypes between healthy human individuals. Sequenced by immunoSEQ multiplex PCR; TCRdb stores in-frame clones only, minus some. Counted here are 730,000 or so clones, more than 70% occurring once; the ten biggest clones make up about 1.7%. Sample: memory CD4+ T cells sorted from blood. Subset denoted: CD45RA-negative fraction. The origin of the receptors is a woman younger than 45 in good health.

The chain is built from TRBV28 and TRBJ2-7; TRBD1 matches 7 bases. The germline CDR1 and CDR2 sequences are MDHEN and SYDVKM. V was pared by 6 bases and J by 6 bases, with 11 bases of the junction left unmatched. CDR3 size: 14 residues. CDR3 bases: TGTGCCAGCAGCACAGGACAGGTTACAGGCGAGCAGTACTTC. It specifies CASSTGQVTGEQYF.

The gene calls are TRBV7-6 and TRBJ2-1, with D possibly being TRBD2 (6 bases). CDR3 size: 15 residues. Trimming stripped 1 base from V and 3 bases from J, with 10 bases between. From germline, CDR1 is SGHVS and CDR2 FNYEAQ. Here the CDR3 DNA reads TGTGCCAGCAGCTTAGTAGCGGAGCTCTACAATGAGCAGTTCTTC. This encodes CASSLVAELYNEQFF.

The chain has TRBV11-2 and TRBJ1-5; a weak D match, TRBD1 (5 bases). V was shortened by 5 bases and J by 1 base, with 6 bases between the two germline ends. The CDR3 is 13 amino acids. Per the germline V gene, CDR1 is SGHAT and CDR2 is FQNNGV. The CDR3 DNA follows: TGTGCCAGCAGCAGGGACAGCAATCAGCCCCAGCATTTT. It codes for CASSRDSNQPQHF.

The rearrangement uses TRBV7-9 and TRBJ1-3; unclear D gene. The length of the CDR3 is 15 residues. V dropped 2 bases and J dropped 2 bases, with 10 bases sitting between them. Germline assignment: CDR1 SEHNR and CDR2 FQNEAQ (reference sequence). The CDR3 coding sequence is TGTGCCAGCAGCTTACCAGCACTTACTGGAAACACCATATATTTT. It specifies CASSLPALTGNTIYF.

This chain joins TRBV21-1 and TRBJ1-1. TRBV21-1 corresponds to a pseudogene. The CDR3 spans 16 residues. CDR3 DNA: TGTGCCAGCAGCAAAGGCCTTGCCCCCTTTCTAACTGAAGCTTTCTTT. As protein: CASSKGLAPFLTEAFF.